This T cell receptor beta chain was observed in a study of OX40 agonist ivuxolimab in advanced cancers. Study-wide background: The dose-escalation cohort was approximately 81% male, with a mean age of about 56 years, ranging roughly 20 to 90. Prior checkpoint blockade (anti-PD-1, anti-PD-L1 or anti-CTLA-4) was permitted; about 40% had it.

V lost 0 bases and J lost 4; bases outside the gene matches: 2. CDR1 and CDR2 (germline): LNHNV, YYDKDF (reference sequence). The CDR3 has 15 amino acids. About this clone itself: Its antigen is currently unknown.

Sequenced by immunoSEQ multiplex PCR; TCRdb stores in-frame clones only, minus some. The sample has about 120,000 clones, 85% to 95% seen once; the top ten hold 0.15% to 0.16%. Study results and limitations: Antigen specificity of clonally expanded peripheral T cells was not established.

The starting material was CD4+ or CD8+ T cells sorted from blood, obtained in a trial of the OX40 agonist ivuxolimab. The chain couples TRBV15 to TRBJ1-4; 7 positions match TRBD1. This sequence originates from an adult with an advanced solid tumor such as melanoma, head and neck, liver or kidney cancer. For the CDR3, the DNA is TGTGCCACCAGCAGAGATGGGACAGTTAATGAAAAACTGTTTTTT. Amino acid sequence: CATSRDGTVNEKLFF.